The 27 T cell receptor beta chains in this list originate from one sample, sequenced in a study of blood T cells in healthy people across ages. A J-beta primer mix and a sample-barcoded 5' primer were used in a second PCR of about 7 to 12 cycles. TCRdb analysed the 5' RACE reads with MiXCR anew, one entry per CDR3 protein. The repertoire has about 830,000 distinct CDR3 sequences, roughly 60% of them found once; the top ten carry roughly 26%. The sequenced sample was blood. Receptor source: a man younger than 45 in good health.

In this sample, this clonotype turned up many times. The gene calls are TRBV7-9 and TRBJ2-1, with no clear D. Trimming pared 5 bases from V and 9 bases from J, leaving 11 bases between. The CDR3 contains 12 residues. Per germline, CDR1 SEHNR and CDR2 FQNEAQ (reference sequence). The chain's CDR3 is CASSPDLREQFF. The CDR3 nucleotides read TGTGCCAGCAGCCCCGATCTCCGTGAGCAGTTCTTC.

CDR3 sequence: CASSQDFIHTEDGYTF. CDR3 nucleotides: TGCGCCAGCAGCCAAGATTTCATCCATACTGAGGATGGCTACACCTTC. This rearrangement joins TRBV4-3 to TRBJ1-2; D ambiguous. V was pared by 0 bases and J by 6 bases, with 17 bases between. There are 16 residues in the CDR3. Per germline, CDR1 LGHNA and CDR2 YSLEER.

This clonotype was recorded once. The chain links TRBV10-3 to TRBJ2-5; 7 positions agree with TRBD1. V was clipped by 4 bases and J by 4 bases; unmatched bases: 6. The germline CDR1 and CDR2 sequences are ENHRY and SYGVKD. The CDR3 is 14 residues long. DNA for the CDR3: TGTGCCATCAGTGGTGGACAGGCCCCAGAGACCCAGTACTTC. Translating it yields CAISGGQAPETQYF.

The V gene is TRBV28, the J gene TRBJ1-4; D uncertain. Deletions cut 5 bases from V and 5 bases from J, with 9 bases between. Per germline, CDR1 MDHEN and CDR2 SYDVKM. This CDR3 is 13 amino acids long. In DNA, the CDR3 is TGTGCCAGCAGTGGAGAGGCGAATGAAAAACTGTTTTTT. Its protein is CASSGEANEKLFF. The whole variable domain, remainder taken from reference TRBV28 and TRBJ1-4, is DVKVTQSSRYLVKRTGEKVFLECVQDMDHENMFWYRQDPGLGLRLIYFSYDVKMKEKGDIPEGYSVSREKKERFSLILESASTNQTSMYLCASSGEANEKLFFGSGTQLSVL.

The chain is built from TRBV6-2 or TRBV6-3 and TRBJ1-5, with D maybe TRBD1 (5 bases). Germline CDR1 reads MNHEY; CDR2 reads SVGEGT. V was clipped by 2 bases and J by 4 bases, with 15 bases between them. CDR3 length: 16 residues. The CDR3 DNA reads as TGTGCCAGCAGTTACGCCGGTCAGGGCGGGAATCAGCCCCAGCATTTT. This gives the protein CASSYAGQGGNQPQHF.

J is TRBJ2-5 and V is TRBV5-6; TRBD2 is a possible D gene (5 bases). Trimming took off 4 bases at V and 4 bases at J, with 17 bases between the two ends. Germline lookup yields CDR1 SGHDT and CDR2 YYEEEE. The CDR3 extends over 15 amino acids. The CDR3 sequence is CASSLDGVIGETQYF. The CDR3 DNA is TGTGCCAGCAGCCTCGACGGGGTAATAGGAGAGACCCAGTACTTC.

In this sample, this clonotype turned up once. The J gene is TRBJ2-4, the V gene TRBV6-1, with TRBD2 as a possible D gene (5 bases). V lost 2 bases, J lost 13 bases, and 24 bases lay in between. Germline V CDR1 and CDR2: MNHNS, SASEGT. The CDR3 sequence is 16 residues long. The CDR3 region is CASSEPPRFPAGEQYF. CDR3 nucleotides: TGTGCCAGCAGTGAACCCCCAAGGTTTCCCGCCGGGGAGCAGTACTTC.

This clonotype has only a few counts. This chain joins TRBV5-1 and TRBJ2-1; 7 positions agree with TRBD1. V dropped 8 bases and J dropped 0; count of bases not matched to a gene: 8. CDR1 is SGHRS and CDR2 is YFSETQ in the germline V gene. The CDR3 runs 15 residues. The CDR3 loop reads CASSSGDSSYNEQFF. Written as DNA, the CDR3 is TGCGCCAGTTCATCAGGGGACAGCTCCTACAATGAGCAGTTCTTC.

This clonotype has a handful of counts. This sequence joins TRBV6-5 and TRBJ1-2; 7 nucleotides align to TRBD1. The germline V gene has CDR1 MNHEY and CDR2 SVGAGI. The CDR3 is 11 amino acids. Trimming removed 8 bases from V and 4 bases from J; junction bases left unmatched: 1. CDR3 protein: CASGTAYGYTF. As DNA, the CDR3 is TGTGCCAGCGGGACAGCCTATGGCTACACCTTC.

The CDR3 here is CSARDLRQGNSPLHF. CDR3 nucleotide sequence: TGCAGTGCTAGAGATCTAAGGCAGGGTAATTCACCCCTCCACTTT. This chain uses TRBV20-1 with TRBJ1-6, with D perhaps TRBD1 (5 bases). The CDR3 length is 15 residues. The ends were cut back, 0 bases at V and 6 bases at J, with 12 bases in the middle. From germline, CDR1 is DFQATT and CDR2 SNEGSKA (reference sequence).

The chain combines TRBV20-1 with TRBJ1-2, with D perhaps TRBD1 (6 bases). CDR3 length equals 14 residues. V was clipped by 6 bases and J by 3 bases, with 17 bases between them. The germline V gene encodes CDR1 DFQATT and CDR2 SNEGSKA (reference sequence). The CDR3 DNA reads as TGCAGTGCAGACACAGACAGGCTCTACTATGGCTACACCTTC. Translated: CSADTDRLYYGYTF.

There are a few counts of this clonotype. This chain joins TRBV28 and TRBJ2-4; perhaps D is TRBD1 or TRBD2 (5 bases each). The J call could be wrong; TRBJ2-7 is a better fit for the DNA end. This CDR3 comprises 10 residues. CDR1 and CDR2 from the germline V gene are MDHEN and SYDVKM. CDR3 in amino acids: CASRDVEQYF. The CDR3 DNA follows: TGTGCCAGCCGGGACGTCGAGCAGTACTTC.

This sequence joins TRBV10-3 and TRBJ2-7, with D perhaps assigned TRBD1 or TRBD2 (5 bases each). This CDR3 region has 15 residues. V was trimmed by 2 bases and J by 4 bases, leaving 15 bases between them. Looked up from germline, CDR1 is ENHRY and CDR2 is SYGVKD. This chain's CDR3 is CAISEPTQGVYEQYF. CDR3 nucleotides: TGTGCCATCAGTGAGCCTACCCAGGGAGTTTACGAGCAGTACTTC.

This clonotype occurred a few times. The chain is built from TRBV12-3 or TRBV12-4 and TRBJ2-7; the D gene is possibly TRBD2 (5 bases). This CDR3 is built from 14 residues. The V and J ends lost 5 bases and 5 bases respectively, with 16 bases between them. In nucleotides, the CDR3 is TGTGCCAGCAGTGTAGAGAGGGAGTTTCACGAGCAGTACTTC. It is translated as CASSVEREFHEQYF.

The CDR3, as DNA: TGCAGTGCGACAGGCGATGGCTACACCTTC. Its protein is CSATGDGYTF. The chain couples TRBV20-1 to TRBJ1-2; D might be TRBD1 (6 bases). CDR3 length: 10 amino acids. V lost 6 bases and J lost 6, with 8 bases in between. Germline CDR1 and CDR2: DFQATT and SNEGSKA (reference sequence).

This clonotype was found once. The rearrangement joins TRBV7-2 to TRBJ2-7; 8 bases match TRBD2. The CDR3 has 16 residues. With V trimmed by 8 bases and J by 0 bases, 12 bases remained unmatched. Germline loops: CDR1 SGHTA, CDR2 FQGNSA. The CDR3 coding sequence is TGTGCCAGCTCAAGAGGGGCGGGGGGATCCTCCTACGAGCAGTACTTC. Protein product: CASSRGAGGSSYEQYF.

V gene TRBV5-1 combines with J gene TRBJ2-1; the D gene is possibly TRBD1 (5 bases). Germline lookup yields CDR1 SGHRS and CDR2 YFSETQ. CDR3 size: 14 residues. V shed 2 bases and J shed 8 bases, with 14 bases lying between them. The CDR3 region has the DNA TGCGCCAGCAGCTTCGGTAGAGACAGCGATGAGCAGTTCTTC. Protein: CASSFGRDSDEQFF. Based on the CDR3 plus reference TRBV5-1 and TRBJ2-1, the full variable domain is KAGVTQTPRYLIKTRGQQVTLSCSPISGHRSVSWYQQTPGQGLQFLFEYFSETQRNKGNFPGRFSGRQFSNSRSEMNVSTLELGDSALYLCASSFGRDSDEQFFGPGTRLTVL.

This clonotype was detected once. Its ends do not fully match the called genes, so a read error is possible. V is TRBV6-2 or TRBV6-3 and J is TRBJ2-1; TRBD2 agrees at 11 bases. CDR3 size: 17 residues. The V gene's germline CDR1 is MNHEY and CDR2 SVGEGT. The CDR3 nucleotides are TGTGCCAGCAGCCCTACGACAACTAGCGGGGGTCCGAATGGGCAGTTCTTC. Amino acids: CASSPTTTSGGPNGQFF.

The V call is TRBV9, the J call TRBJ2-7; possibly TRBD1 or TRBD2 for D (6 bases each). Germline V gene sequence: CDR1 SGDLS, CDR2 YYNGEE. The CDR3 consists of 16 residues. V dropped 0 bases and J dropped 2 bases, with 15 bases sitting between them. CDR3 sequence reads: CASSVVVRDTTYEQYF. CDR3 nucleotide sequence: TGTGCCAGCAGCGTAGTTGTGCGGGACACAACCTACGAGCAGTACTTC.

CDR3 sequence reads: CASSGKPNSPLHF. Written as DNA, the CDR3 is TGTGCCAGCAGTGGGAAACCAAATTCACCCCTCCACTTT. The J gene is TRBJ1-6, the V gene TRBV2; D is uncertain. This CDR3 spans 13 amino acids. CDR1 SNHLY and CDR2 FYNNEI come from the germline V gene. Trimming removed 4 bases at V and 7 bases at J, with 8 bases between. The variable domain in full, with the rest retrieved from reference TRBV2 and TRBJ1-6, is EPEVTQTPSHQVTQMGQEVILRCVPISNHLYFYWYRQILGQKVEFLVSFYNNEISEKSEIFDDQFSVERPDGSNFTLKIRSTKLEDSAMYFCASSGKPNSPLHFGNGTRLTVT.

The chain recombines TRBV10-3 with TRBJ2-1, with 8 bases matching TRBD2. The CDR3 runs 18 residues. Germline V lookup: CDR1 ENHRY, CDR2 SYGVKD. V gave up 5 bases and J gave up 6 bases; unmatched junction bases: 18. CDR3 amino acids: CAISTSTPAGGRSNEQFF. The CDR3 nucleotides are TGTGCCATCAGTACAAGTACCCCGGCGGGGGGAAGAAGCAATGAGCAGTTCTTC.

The genes are TRBV11-1 and TRBJ2-3; 7 positions match TRBD1. From germline, CDR1 is SGHAT and CDR2 FQDESV (reference sequence). The CDR3 is 15 amino acids. V trimming: 3 bases; J trimming: 5 bases; junction bases outside the gene matches: 8. The CDR3 region is CASSFNGRQGDTQYF. For the CDR3, the DNA is TGTGCCAGCAGCTTCAACGGCAGACAGGGAGATACGCAGTATTTT.

As concerns this clonotype: The junction does not match germline at one end; this may be a read error. The chain links TRBV9 to TRBJ2-5, with D perhaps assigned TRBD1 or TRBD2 (6 bases each). This CDR3 is 15 amino acids long. From germline, CDR1 is SGDLS and CDR2 YYNGEE. CDR3 bases: TGTGCCAACAGCGTAGGGGGGCAGGGGTCCGAGACCCAGTACTTC. This translates into CANSVGGQGSETQYF.

In regard to this clonotype: At one boundary the junction diverges from the germline segment, which might be a read error. The genes are TRBV12-3 or TRBV12-4 and TRBJ1-1; 12 bases map to TRBD1. This CDR3 contains 14 residues. The CDR3 region is CASSFGTGGTETFF. CDR3 nucleotides: TGTGCCAGCAGTTTTGGGACAGGGGGCACTGAAACTTTCTTT.

V usage is TRBV2 and J usage is TRBJ1-1, with 11 bases matching TRBD1. Unmatched junction bases numbered 13, after V lost 7 bases and J lost 3 bases. Looked up from germline, CDR1 is SNHLY and CDR2 is FYNNEI. This CDR3 has 17 residues. The CDR3 loop is CASTWRTGGFVDTEAFF. CDR3 bases: TGTGCCAGCACTTGGAGGACAGGGGGCTTTGTCGACACTGAAGCTTTCTTT.

The rearrangement links TRBV7-2 to TRBJ1-2, with D maybe TRBD1 (5 bases). The CDR3 contains 13 residues. With 4 bases removed from V and 3 bases from J, the gap between germline ends came to 9 bases. Germline CDR1 SGHTA, CDR2 FQGNSA. CDR3 in amino acids: CASSSGIHYGYTF. The CDR3 DNA sequence: TGTGCCAGCAGCTCAGGGATACACTATGGCTACACCTTC.

In regard to this clonotype: A much larger clone lies one base from this, so it may be a read error. This sequence joins TRBV7-2 and TRBJ2-1; D may be TRBD2 (5 bases). Trimming shortened V by 5 bases and J by 0 bases, and 17 bases separated the two germline ends. In germline, CDR1 is SGHTA, CDR2 FQGNSA. The CDR3 has 17 amino acids. For the CDR3, the DNA is TGTGCCAGCAGCCCTAGGGCTAGCAGAAGCTCCTACAATGAGCAGTTCTTC. Amino acid sequence: CASSPRASRSSYNEQFF.